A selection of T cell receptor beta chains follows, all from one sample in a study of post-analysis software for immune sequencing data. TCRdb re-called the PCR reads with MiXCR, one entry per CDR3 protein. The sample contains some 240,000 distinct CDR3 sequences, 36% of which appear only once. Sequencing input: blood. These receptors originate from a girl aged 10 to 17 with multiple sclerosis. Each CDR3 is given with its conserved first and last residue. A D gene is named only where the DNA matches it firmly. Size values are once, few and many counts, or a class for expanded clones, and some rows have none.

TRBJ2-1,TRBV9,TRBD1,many,CASSVDGTVEYEQFF,TGTGCCAGCAGCGTAGATGGGACAGTGGAATATGAGCAGTTCTTC
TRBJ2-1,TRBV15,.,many,CATSRERNSYNEQFF,TGTGCCACCAGCAGAGAGCGGAATTCCTACAATGAGCAGTTCTTC
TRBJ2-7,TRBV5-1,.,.,CASSLTTTYEQYF,TGCGCCAGCAGCTTGACAACGACCTACGAGCAGTACTTC
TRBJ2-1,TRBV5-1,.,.,CASSFLRDARDEQFF,TGCGCCAGCAGCTTTCTCCGGGACGCCAGGGATGAGCAGTTCTTC
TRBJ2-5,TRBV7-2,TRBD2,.,CASSLGLAGETQYF,TGTGCCAGCAGCCTGGGACTAGCGGGAGAGACCCAGTACTTC
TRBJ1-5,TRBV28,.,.,CASSLLGKGNQPQHF,TGTGCCAGCAGTTTACTAGGGAAGGGCAATCAGCCCCAGCATTTT
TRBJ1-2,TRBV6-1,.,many,CASSAPGASGYTF,TGTGCCAGCAGTGCCCCGGGCGCGAGTGGCTACACCTTC
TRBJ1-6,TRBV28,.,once,CASSKQGNPYNSPLHF,TGTGCCAGCAGTAAGCAGGGGAACCCCTATAATTCACCCCTCCACTTT
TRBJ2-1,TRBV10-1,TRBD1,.,CASSEDTGEDEQFF,TGCGCCAGCAGTGAGGACACAGGGGAAGATGAGCAGTTCTTC
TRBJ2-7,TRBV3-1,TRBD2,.,CASSQGTSGTHYNEQYF,TGTGCCAGCAGCCAGGGGACTAGCGGGACCCATTACAATGAGCAGTACTTC
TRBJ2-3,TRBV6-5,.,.,CASNPGTDLTDTQYF,TGTGCCAGCAATCCCGGGACGGACCTCACAGATACGCAGTATTTT
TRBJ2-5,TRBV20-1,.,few,CSARNPGGGETQYF,TGCAGTGCTAGGAACCCAGGAGGGGGAGAGACCCAGTACTTC
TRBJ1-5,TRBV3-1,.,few,CASSPGAGYQPQHF,TGTGCCAGCAGCCCCGGGGCAGGTTATCAGCCCCAGCATTTT
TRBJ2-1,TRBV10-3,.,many,CAISESGDGLDEQFF,TGTGCCATCAGTGAGTCGGGGGACGGGTTGGATGAGCAGTTCTTC
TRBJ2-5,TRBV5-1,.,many,CASSPGRYQETQYF,TGCGCCAGCAGCCCGGGACGGTACCAAGAGACCCAGTACTTC
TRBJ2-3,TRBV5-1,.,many,CASSSLVSDTQYF,TGTGCCAGCAGTTCGTTAGTCTCAGATACGCAGTATTTT
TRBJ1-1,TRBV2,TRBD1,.,CASSQQGALGTEAFF,TGTGCCAGCAGCCAACAGGGGGCTTTGGGCACTGAAGCTTTCTTT
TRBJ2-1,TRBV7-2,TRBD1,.,CASAGTGASYNEQFF,TGTGCCAGCGCGGGGACAGGGGCTTCCTACAATGAGCAGTTCTTC
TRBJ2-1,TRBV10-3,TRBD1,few,CAIRDRAYNEQFF,TGTGCGATCCGGGACAGGGCCTACAATGAGCAGTTCTTC
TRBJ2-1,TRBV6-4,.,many,CASGADPSSYNEQFF,TGTGCCAGCGGAGCGGACCCGAGCTCCTACAATGAGCAGTTCTTC
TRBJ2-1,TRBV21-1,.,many,CASRTGTSIYEQFF,TGTGCCAGCAGGACCGGGACTAGCATCTATGAGCAGTTCTTC
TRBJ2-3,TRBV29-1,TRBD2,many,CSVPPRGGSTDTQYF,TGCAGCGTTCCCCCCCGGGGGGGGAGCACAGATACGCAGTATTTT
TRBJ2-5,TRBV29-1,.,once,CSVVGWEEQETQYF,TGCAGCGTGGTGGGATGGGAGGAACAAGAGACCCAGTACTTC
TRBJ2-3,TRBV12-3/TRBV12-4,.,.,CASSPTADAQYF,TGTGCCAGCAGTCCGACAGCAGATGCGCAGTATTTT
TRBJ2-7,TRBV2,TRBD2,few,CASPGDAGGNEQYF,TGTGCCAGCCCGGGAGATGCGGGAGGAAACGAGCAGTACTTC
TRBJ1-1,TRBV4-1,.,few,CASSLIPDTEAFF,TGCGCCAGCAGCCTCATTCCCGACACTGAAGCTTTCTTT
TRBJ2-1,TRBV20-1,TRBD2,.,CSAWTSGANEQFF,TGCAGTGCTTGGACTAGCGGGGCCAATGAGCAGTTCTTC
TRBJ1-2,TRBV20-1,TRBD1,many,CSARKGQSVNYGYTF,TGCAGTGCTAGAAAGGGACAGAGCGTTAACTATGGCTACACCTTC
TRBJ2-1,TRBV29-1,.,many,CSVEPLKGEQFF,TGCAGCGTTGAACCCCTTAAGGGCGAGCAGTTCTTC
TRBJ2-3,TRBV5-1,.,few,CASSLPDSSSTDTQYF,TGCGCCAGCAGCTTACCAGATTCCTCTAGCACAGATACGCAGTATTTT
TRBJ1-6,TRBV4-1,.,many,CASSRVGEPSNSPLHF,TGCGCCAGCAGTCGGGTGGGGGAACCGAGTAATTCACCCCTCCACTTT
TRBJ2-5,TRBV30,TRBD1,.,CAWSVGSTGSNEQYF,TGTGCCTGGAGTGTAGGGTCGACAGGGAGTAATGAGCAGTACTTC
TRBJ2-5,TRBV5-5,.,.,CASSLGQASGTQYF,TGTGCCAGCAGCTTGGGGCAGGCCTCGGGGACCCAGTACTTC
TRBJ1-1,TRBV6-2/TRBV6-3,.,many,CASSYTGRNTEAFF,TGTGCCAGCAGTTACACAGGGCGGAACACTGAAGCTTTCTTT
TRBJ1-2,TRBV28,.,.,CASSVPTVFSRRDGYTF,TGTGCCAGCAGCGTTCCGACAGTTTTTAGTCGTCGTGACGGCTACACCTTC
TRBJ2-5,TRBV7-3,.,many,CASSLLEGETQYF,TGTGCCAGCAGCTTATTAGAGGGAGAGACCCAGTACTTC
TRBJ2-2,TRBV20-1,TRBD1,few,CSAAPGGDAGELFF,TGCAGTGCCGCCCCAGGGGGCGATGCCGGGGAGCTGTTTTTT
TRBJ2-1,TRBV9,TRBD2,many,CASSSSGRASWNEQFF,TGTGCCAGCAGCTCTAGCGGGAGGGCTTCTTGGAATGAGCAGTTCTTC
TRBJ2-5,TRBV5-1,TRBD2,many,CASSRSGSGLPRETQYF,TGCGCCAGCAGCCGTAGCGGGAGCGGCCTCCCAAGAGAGACCCAGTACTTC
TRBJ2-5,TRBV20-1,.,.,CSALLGLEVQYF,TGCAGTGCACTACTGGGCCTCGAAGTGCAGTACTTC
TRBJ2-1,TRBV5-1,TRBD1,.,CAGSPTGGNEQFF,TGCGCCGGCAGCCCGACAGGGGGCAATGAGCAGTTCTTC
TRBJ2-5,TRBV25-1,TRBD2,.,CASSSRPGGGEQETQYF,TGTGCCAGCAGTTCACGCCCGGGCGGGGGGGAGCAAGAGACCCAGTACTTC
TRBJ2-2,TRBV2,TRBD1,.,CASVDRDFSGERFF,TGTGCCAGCGTGGACAGGGACTTCTCCGGGGAGCGGTTTTTT
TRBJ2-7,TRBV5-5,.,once,CASMGGGSYEQYF,TGTGCCAGCATGGGAGGGGGCTCGTACGAGCAGTACTTC
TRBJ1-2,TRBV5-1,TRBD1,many,CASSLGGGENYGYTF,TGCGCCAGCAGCTTAGGGGGCGGTGAAAACTATGGCTACACCTTC
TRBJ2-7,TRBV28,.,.,CASSLSGYEQYF,TGTGCCAGCAGTTTGTCTGGCTACGAGCAGTACTTC
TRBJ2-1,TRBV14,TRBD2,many,CASSPPGLAYNEQFF,TGTGCCAGCAGCCCCCCGGGACTAGCCTACAATGAGCAGTTCTTC
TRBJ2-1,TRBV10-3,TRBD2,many,CAVTGLAGANEQFF,TGTGCCGTAACAGGGCTAGCGGGAGCGAATGAGCAGTTCTTC
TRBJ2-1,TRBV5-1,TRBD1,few,CASSSGDRYNEQFF,TGCGCCAGCAGCTCCGGGGACAGATACAATGAGCAGTTCTTC
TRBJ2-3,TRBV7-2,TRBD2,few,CASSSDGGATDTQYF,TGTGCCAGCAGCTCCGACGGGGGGGCCACAGATACGCAGTATTTT
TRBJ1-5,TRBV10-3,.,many,CAVGGTRDSNQPQHF,TGTGCCGTCGGCGGTACTCGTGATAGCAATCAGCCCCAGCATTTT
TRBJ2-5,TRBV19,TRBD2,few,CASSKLGTSGDNEQYF,TGTGCCAGTAGTAAGTTAGGGACTAGCGGGGACAATGAGCAGTACTTC
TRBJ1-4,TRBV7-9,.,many,CASSLALRGRMEKLFF,TGTGCCAGCAGCTTAGCCTTACGGGGGAGGATGGAAAAACTGTTTTTT
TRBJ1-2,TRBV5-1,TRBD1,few,CASREGQGAGYTF,TGCGCCAGCAGGGAGGGACAGGGTGCTGGCTACACCTTC
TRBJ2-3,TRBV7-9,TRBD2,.,CASSPLGLAGVIDTQYF,TGTGCCAGCAGCCCACTGGGGCTAGCGGGGGTAATAGATACGCAGTATTTT
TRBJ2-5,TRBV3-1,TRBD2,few,CASSRKRGGRETQYF,TGTGCCAGCAGCCGGAAACGGGGGGGCCGGGAGACCCAGTACTTC
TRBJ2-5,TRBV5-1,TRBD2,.,CASSPLGGDQETQYF,TGCGCCAGCAGCCCGCTCGGGGGGGACCAAGAGACCCAGTACTTC